This entry is about one TCR beta chain. Antigen specificity is unknown. Repertoires were generated with immunoSEQ multiplex PCR, while TCRdb's copy carries only in-frame clones and drops some. This repertoire shows approximately 34,000 clones, around 73% found once; its top ten account for about two fifths. The data stem from a study of T cells in tumors after PD-1 blockade. CDR3 size: 19 residues. J lost 5 bases, V lost 2 bases, and 11 bases had no gene match. Germline lookup yields CDR1 LGHDT and CDR2 YNNKEL (reference sequence). The study, taken as a whole, reports: Around two fifths of tumor TCR clonotypes were also found in blood.

The V gene is TRBV3-1 (or the pseudogene TRBV3-2), the J gene TRBJ2-3; the match to TRBD2 covers 15 bases. The sequence derives from a human donor with basal cell carcinoma. Source: PBMCs, taken after anti-PD-1 treatment. The CDR3 sequence is CASSQPGTSGRPGGDTQYF. CDR3 in DNA: TGTGCCAGCAGCCAACCCGGGACTAGCGGGAGGCCGGGGGGAGATACGCAGTATTTT.